A single sample gave rise to the 24 T cell receptor beta chains below, sequenced in a study of graft-versus-host responses after intestinal transplantation. Data came from immunoSEQ multiplex PCR; TCRdb stores just in-frame clones and leaves some out. In the table there are 30,000 to 40,000 clones, around four fifths of which are singletons. Source: PBMCs, taken roughly 1,000 days after transplant. The receptors shown here come from a human patient who received an intestinal transplant, so some T cells may come from the graft donor.

The chain uses TRBV5-4 and TRBJ2-4; TRBD2 agrees at 7 bases. V was pared by 4 bases and J by 2 bases, with 9 bases of the junction left unmatched. CDR3 length equals 16 residues. Germline V gene data show CDR1 as SGHNT and CDR2 as YYREEE (reference sequence). Here the CDR3 DNA reads TGTGCCAGCAGCCAAGATGGGGAGGGACCCAAAAACATTCAGTACTTC. It translates to CASSQDGEGPKNIQYF.

V and J are TRBV28 and TRBJ2-1, with D possibly called TRBD1 or TRBD2 (5 bases each). Germline lookup yields CDR1 MDHEN and CDR2 SYDVKM. The CDR3 spans 13 residues. The ends were cut back, 2 bases at V and 5 bases at J, with 7 bases in the middle. For the CDR3, the DNA is TGTGCCAGCAGTTTACTGGGGGACAATGAGCAGTTCTTC. Protein: CASSLLGDNEQFF.

This chain's CDR3 is CASSWGDSETQYF. The CDR3 DNA reads TGTGCCAGCAGCTGGGGGGACTCCGAGACCCAGTACTTC. The V call is TRBV5-4, the J call TRBJ2-5; a weak D match, TRBD2 (6 bases). The germline CDR1 and CDR2 sequences are SGHNT and YYREEE (reference sequence). The CDR3 consists of 13 residues. Trimming left V 3 bases short and J 5 bases short, with 11 bases between. The full variable domain, completed using reference TRBV5-4 and TRBJ2-5, is ETGVTQSPTHLIKTRGQQVTLRCSSQSGHNTVSWYQQALGQGPQFIFQYYREEENGRGNFPPRFSGLQFPNYSSELNVNALELDDSALYLCASSWGDSETQYFGPGTRLLVL.

In nucleotides, the CDR3 is TGCGCCAGCAGCCAAGATCCGGCCTATCAGCCCCAGCATTTT. It codes for CASSQDPAYQPQHF. The chain employs TRBV4-1 and TRBJ1-5; no firm D call. Between the trimmed V and J ends, which lost 0 bases and 5 bases, there was a span of 8 bases. From germline, CDR1 is MGHRA and CDR2 YSYEKL. There are 14 residues in the CDR3.

The V gene is TRBV7-2, the J gene TRBJ1-1; no clear D gene. Germline V gene sequence: CDR1 SGHTA, CDR2 FQGNSA. V dropped 4 bases and J dropped 3 bases, with 15 bases sitting between them. This CDR3 contains 15 residues. The CDR3 DNA follows: TGTGCCAGCAGCTCATCTCCATTCGGGTACACTGAAGCTTTCTTT. This gives the protein CASSSSPFGYTEAFF.

The genes are TRBV23-1 and TRBJ1-2; 8 nucleotides align to TRBD1. TRBV23-1 falls under the ORF class, with uncertain function. J gave up 0 bases and V 2 bases, and 5 bases lay outside the gene matches. The CDR3 has 16 amino acids. This chain's CDR3 is CASSQPGGPANYGYTF. CDR3 nucleotide sequence: TGCGCCAGCAGTCAACCAGGGGGCCCAGCTAACTATGGCTACACCTTC.

This clone has a single count. This chain joins TRBV30 and TRBJ2-7, with 7 bases identical to TRBD1. Germline assignment: CDR1 GTSNPN and CDR2 SVGIG (reference sequence). This CDR3 region has 12 residues. Trimming cost V 4 bases and J 3 bases; bases outside gene matches: 3. CDR3 in amino acids: CAWKGALYEQYF. In DNA, the CDR3 is TGTGCCTGGAAGGGGGCGCTCTACGAGCAGTACTTC.

The rearrangement links TRBV4-1 to TRBJ2-2; 8 bases are shared with TRBD2. The CDR3 runs to 16 residues. The V gene end was trimmed by 2 bases and the J gene end by 7 bases; junction bases not matched to a gene: 9. Germline CDR1 reads MGHRA; CDR2 reads YSYEKL. For the CDR3, the DNA is TGCGCCAGCAGCCAAAAGCAGCGGGAGTACGGCGGGGAGCTGTTTTTT. It translates to CASSQKQREYGGELFF.

This chain links TRBV4-1 with TRBJ2-2; the match to TRBD2 covers 9 bases. The CDR3 spans 16 residues. Germline values: CDR1 MGHRA, CDR2 YSYEKL. The V and J ends lost 4 bases and 1 base, in that order; junction bases with no gene match: 4. CDR3 region: CASSLQREVNTGELFF. The DNA of the CDR3 is TGCGCCAGCAGCCTCCAGCGGGAGGTGAACACCGGGGAGCTGTTTTTT.

This chain links TRBV2 with TRBJ2-3; 12 bases line up with TRBD2. Germline lookup yields CDR1 SNHLY and CDR2 FYNNEI. With V trimmed by 7 bases and J by 4 bases, 6 bases remained unmatched. This CDR3 has 15 amino acids. CDR3 DNA sequence: TGTGCCAGCACCCCGACTAGCGGGAGATCAGATACGCAGTATTTT. It codes for CASTPTSGRSDTQYF.

This clone was seen a single time. J is TRBJ2-1 and V is TRBV6-5; the D is unclear. Looked up from germline, CDR1 is MNHEY and CDR2 is SVGAGI. V was clipped by 5 bases and J by 9 bases, with 14 bases between them. This CDR3 is built from 13 residues. The CDR3 reads CASSPPQRGEQFF. The CDR3 DNA sequence: TGTGCCAGCAGTCCCCCCCAACGCGGTGAGCAGTTCTTC.

CDR3 loop: CASSPFYGGRTEQYF. The DNA of the CDR3 is TGTGCCAGTAGTCCCTTTTACGGGGGTAGGACCGAGCAGTACTTC. The chain carries TRBV19 and TRBJ2-7, with a possible D match to TRBD2 (6 bases). The germline V and J ends were trimmed by 5 bases and 6 bases, with 20 bases remaining between them. This CDR3 has 15 amino acids. Germline V gene data show CDR1 as LNHDA and CDR2 as SQIVND (reference sequence).

This chain connects TRBV9 to TRBJ2-3; TRBD2 is a possible D gene (6 bases). This CDR3 is 14 amino acids long. The germline V gene encodes CDR1 SGDLS and CDR2 YYNGEE. Trimming pared 2 bases from V and 3 bases from J, leaving 10 bases between. The CDR3 nucleotides are TGTGCCAGCAGCGTTGGAGGGCCAACAGATACGCAGTATTTT. This gives the protein CASSVGGPTDTQYF.

The genes are TRBV15 and TRBJ1-3; the match to TRBD1 covers 7 bases. This CDR3 is 15 amino acids long. Germline-derived CDR1 and CDR2 are LNHNV and YYDKDF (reference sequence). After removal of 6 bases from V and 0 bases from J, the junction contained 5 bases not matched to a gene. CDR3 amino acids: CATSLQGRSGNTIYF. The CDR3 DNA reads TGTGCCACCAGTCTACAGGGGCGCTCTGGAAACACCATATATTTT.

In regard to this clone: The germline gene is not matched at one end of the junction; a read error may be the cause. V usage is TRBV28 and J usage is TRBJ2-1; D perhaps matches TRBD1 (5 bases). The CDR3 covers 12 residues. CDR1 and CDR2 from the germline V gene are MDHEN and SYDVKM. CDR3 sequence: CASGLQADEQFF. The CDR3 bases are TGTGCCAGCGGTTTACAGGCCGATGAGCAGTTCTTC.

This clone was counted between two and nine times. The chain couples TRBV7-3 to TRBJ1-1; maybe TRBD1 (5 bases). From germline, CDR1 is SGHTA and CDR2 FQGTGA. CDR3 size: 13 residues. V was shortened by 1 base and J by 3 bases, with 6 bases between the two germline ends. The CDR3 region has the DNA TGTGCCAGCAGCTTAATCAGGGACACTGAAGCTTTCTTT. Its translation: CASSLIRDTEAFF.

With respect to this clone: No conserved phenylalanine or tryptophan ends this CDR3, so it is likely a read error. J is TRBJ1-2 and V is TRBV9, with TRBD1 as a possible D gene (5 bases). The CDR3 contains 14 residues. Germline loops: CDR1 SGDLS, CDR2 YYNGEE. V was cut by 0 bases and J by 9 bases, with 15 bases left in between. The CDR3 DNA reads as TGTGCCAGCAGCGTAGATTCGACAGATCGGAGCTACACCCTC. Translation gives CASSVDSTDRSYTL.

The table lists this clone with a count of one. The V gene is TRBV29-1, the J gene TRBJ2-5; D tentatively reads TRBD1 or TRBD2 (5 bases each). CDR1 is SQVTM and CDR2 is ANQGSEA in the germline V gene. The CDR3 sequence is 12 residues long. The V and J ends lost 3 bases and 5 bases respectively, with 10 bases between them. In DNA, the CDR3 is TGCAGCGTTGAGGGGCCGGGGGAGACCCAGTACTTC. Its translation is CSVEGPGETQYF. The whole variable domain, remainder taken from reference TRBV29-1 and TRBJ2-5, is SAVISQKPSRDICQRGTSLTIQCQVDSQVTMMFWYRQQPGQSLTLIATANQGSEATYESGFVIDKFPISRPNLTFSTLTVSNMSPEDSSIYLCSVEGPGETQYFGPGTRLLVL.

V usage is TRBV18 and J usage is TRBJ1-1, with D possibly being TRBD1 (5 bases). Trimming removed 6 bases from V and 5 bases from J, with 13 bases in between. Germline values: CDR1 KGHSH, CDR2 LQKENI. CDR3 length: 13 residues. The CDR3 region is CASSVPGGTEAFF. CDR3 nucleotide sequence: TGTGCCAGCTCGGTTCCGGGGGGAACTGAAGCTTTCTTT.

The J gene is TRBJ2-5, the V gene TRBV28; D gene unclear. The J call may be incorrect, as the DNA end agrees better with TRBJ2-7. This CDR3 contains 12 residues. CDR1 MDHEN and CDR2 SYDVKM come from the germline V gene. CDR3 coding DNA: TGTGCCAGCAGTTTCGGCGACTACGAGCAGTACTTC. Its translation is CASSFGDYEQYF.

The chain links TRBV28 to TRBJ2-1; D may match TRBD1 or TRBD2 (6 bases each). V was cut by 5 bases and J by 9 bases, with 11 bases left in between. The CDR3 totals 12 residues. Germline V lookup: CDR1 MDHEN, CDR2 SYDVKM. In nucleotides, the CDR3 is TGTGCCAGCAGTGTACAGGGAGGTGAGCAGTTCTTC. This gives the protein CASSVQGGEQFF.

This clone was found a few times. The V gene is TRBV6-4, the J gene TRBJ2-3, with 7 bases lining up with TRBD1. The CDR3 consists of 16 residues. V trimming: 0 bases; J trimming: 3 bases; junction bases outside the gene matches: 6. CDR1 MRHNA and CDR2 SNTAGT come from the germline V gene. CDR3 DNA sequence: TGTGCCAGCAGTGACTCCCCGACAGGGTCAACAGATACGCAGTATTTT. Amino acids: CASSDSPTGSTDTQYF.

CDR3 in amino acids: CASSYYPGHSGNTIYF. CDR3 coding DNA: TGTGCCAGCAGTTACTACCCGGGTCACTCTGGAAACACCATATATTTT. V and J are TRBV6-6 and TRBJ1-3, with unresolved D. CDR3 length: 16 amino acids. Deletions cut 1 base from V and 0 bases from J, with 10 bases between. CDR1 is MNHNY, CDR2 SVGAGI, per germline (reference sequence).

This clone came up a few times. The chain has TRBV28 and TRBJ2-3, with TRBD1 matching over 9 bases. The CDR3 spans 16 residues. V was clipped by 6 bases and J by 1 base; unmatched bases: 8. Germline loops: CDR1 MDHEN, CDR2 SYDVKM. The CDR3 loop is CASRRQQGAGTDTQYF. The CDR3 DNA sequence: TGTGCCAGCAGACGGCAACAGGGGGCGGGCACAGATACGCAGTATTTT.